A single sample gave rise to the 20 T cell receptor beta chains below, sequenced in a study of T cell repertoires in cytomegalovirus infection. One entry per CDR3 protein results from TCRdb running MiXCR on the reads. The sample holds roughly 600,000 distinct CDR3 sequences, 20% to 25% seen once. Sequencing was carried out using CD8+ T cells from PBMCs. These receptors were obtained from a human donor in good health (CMV status not recorded). Some clones in this sample may be carry-over from other donors' samples.

This clonotype has ten or more counts. The genes are TRBV7-6 and TRBJ2-1; D gene unclear. The germline CDR1 and CDR2 sequences are SGHVS and FNYEAQ. The CDR3 has 15 residues. V lost 0 bases and J 0 bases, leaving 6 bases between the germline ends. CDR3 sequence (DNA): TGTGCCAGCAGCTTAGCCACCAGCTCCTACAATGAGCAGTTCTTC. Translation gives CASSLATSSYNEQFF.

On this clonotype: Its ends do not fully match the called genes, so a read error is possible. V is TRBV28 and J is TRBJ2-1, with TRBD1 as a possible D gene (5 bases). Germline V gives CDR1 MDHEN, CDR2 SYDVKM. The CDR3 has 12 amino acids. In nucleotides, the CDR3 is TGTGCCAACAGTTTCCAGGGCAATGAGCAGTTCTTC. Translation: CANSFQGNEQFF.

The rearrangement uses TRBV29-1 and TRBJ2-1; 9 bases agree with TRBD2. This CDR3 spans 15 amino acids. CDR1 and CDR2 (germline): SQVTM, ANQGSEA. The V and J ends lost 7 bases and 0 bases, in that order; junction bases with no gene match: 7. The CDR3 nucleotides are TGCAGCGGACGACTAGCGGTGAGCTCCTACAATGAGCAGTTCTTC. Protein: CSGRLAVSSYNEQFF.

This clonotype has more than one count but fewer than ten. J is TRBJ2-1 and V is TRBV5-1; 8 nucleotides align to TRBD2. From germline, CDR1 is SGHRS and CDR2 YFSETQ. Trimming removed 0 bases from V and 2 bases from J; junction bases left unmatched: 10. This CDR3 spans 18 amino acids. As DNA, the CDR3 is TGCGCCAGCAGCTTGGCCGGGACTAGTACTTTCACCTACAATGAGCAGTTCTTC. Protein product: CASSLAGTSTFTYNEQFF.

This clonotype showed up many times. This sequence joins TRBV7-8 and TRBJ2-1; 7 bases are a match to TRBD2. Germline trimming cut 5 bases from V and 2 bases from J; bases unmatched to any gene: 6. There are 15 residues in the CDR3. CDR1 and CDR2 (germline): SGHVS, FQNEAQ. The CDR3 nucleotides read TGTGCCAGCAGCCCATCTAGCGGCCCCTACAATGAGCAGTTCTTC. It translates to CASSPSSGPYNEQFF.

V and J are TRBV20-1 and TRBJ1-4; D uncertain. V lost 0 bases and J 0 bases, leaving 8 bases between the germline ends. CDR3 length equals 15 residues. In germline, CDR1 is DFQATT, CDR2 SNEGSKA (reference sequence). The CDR3: CSARDFRATNEKLFF. CDR3 nucleotides: TGCAGTGCTAGAGATTTCCGGGCAACTAATGAAAAACTGTTTTTT.

This clonotype was recorded a few times. The chain recombines TRBV20-1 with TRBJ1-1; 11 bases match TRBD1. CDR1 and CDR2 (germline): DFQATT, SNEGSKA (reference sequence). This CDR3 region has 16 residues. V lost 5 bases, J lost 4 bases, and 12 bases stayed unmatched. CDR3 region: CSARDWTGGLGTEAFF. The CDR3 bases are TGCAGTGCTCGGGACTGGACAGGGGGCTTGGGCACTGAAGCTTTCTTT.

J is TRBJ2-7 and V is TRBV12-3 or TRBV12-4, with D tentatively TRBD2 (6 bases). Between the trimmed V and J ends, which lost 6 bases and 6 bases, there was a span of 15 bases. This CDR3 has 13 amino acids. The CDR3 here is CASRGLDIGEQYF. In nucleotides, the CDR3 is TGTGCCAGCAGGGGACTCGACATCGGCGAGCAGTACTTC.

The chain is built from TRBV20-1 and TRBJ1-6, with D hard to call. Trimming removed 1 base at V and 0 bases at J, with 10 bases between. This CDR3 region has 16 residues. The V gene's germline CDR1 is DFQATT and CDR2 SNEGSKA (reference sequence). CDR3 protein: CSARGEGSSYNSPLHF. In nucleotides, the CDR3 is TGCAGTGCTAGAGGTGAAGGGAGCTCCTATAATTCACCCCTCCACTTT.

This clonotype was seen only a few times. The rearrangement joins TRBV27 to TRBJ2-2; TRBD1 aligns across 7 bases. CDR1 is MNHEY and CDR2 is SMNVEV in the germline V gene (reference sequence). The CDR3 is made up of 16 amino acids. V dropped 3 bases and J dropped 3; count of bases not matched to a gene: 7. This CDR3 is CASSFSITGDTGELFF. The CDR3 DNA sequence: TGTGCCAGCAGTTTCTCGATTACAGGGGACACCGGGGAGCTGTTTTTT.

This sequence joins TRBV2 and TRBJ1-5; D is ambiguous. Germline CDR1 and CDR2: SNHLY and FYNNEI. CDR3 length equals 14 residues. V was trimmed by 6 bases and J by 0 bases, leaving 9 bases between them. CDR3 bases: TGTGCCAGCAGGGATATAGATAGCAATCAGCCCCAGCATTTT. It is translated as CASRDIDSNQPQHF.

This clonotype appeared many times. The chain carries TRBV12-3 or TRBV12-4 and TRBJ1-4, with D maybe TRBD1 (5 bases). V gave up 7 bases and J gave up 6 bases, with 18 bases separating them. The length of the CDR3 is 15 residues. The chain's CDR3 is CASTPGWGRDEKLFF. Written as DNA, the CDR3 is TGTGCCAGCACCCCTGGGTGGGGGAGAGATGAAAAACTGTTTTTT.

The CDR3 DNA reads as TGTGCCAGCAGCCTAAAACCCGAGGGCGGGAAATACTACAATGAGCAGTTCTTC. Encoded protein: CASSLKPEGGKYYNEQFF. The chain links TRBV5-4 to TRBJ2-1; the D gene is possibly TRBD2 (6 bases). Per germline, CDR1 SGHNT and CDR2 YYREEE (reference sequence). V gave up 4 bases and J gave up 3 bases, with 23 bases separating them. The CDR3 is 18 residues long.

The chain joins TRBV25-1 to TRBJ2-7; the match to TRBD1 covers 8 bases. This CDR3 is built from 16 residues. The V gene end was trimmed by 2 bases and the J gene end by 0 bases; junction bases not matched to a gene: 6. CDR1 MGHDK and CDR2 SYGVNS come from the germline V gene. As DNA, the CDR3 is TGTGCCAGCAGTGAAGATAGGACAGGGAGCTCCTACGAGCAGTACGTC. Translated, it gives CASSEDRTGSSYEQYV.

The chain carries TRBV29-1 and TRBJ2-5, with no clear D. Trimming took 2 bases from V and 2 from J, leaving 9 bases between them. The germline V gene has CDR1 SQVTM and CDR2 ANQGSEA. The CDR3 runs 13 residues. The CDR3 nucleotides read TGCAGCGTTGAAAGGCTAGGACAAGAGACCCAGTACTTC. Translating gives CSVERLGQETQYF.

V and J are TRBV28 and TRBJ2-7; D gene unclear. Trimming took 6 bases from V and 3 from J, leaving 12 bases between them. This CDR3 contains 13 residues. CDR1 and CDR2 (germline): MDHEN, SYDVKM. The CDR3 nucleotides are TGTGCCAGCAGCCCGGATACGAACTACGAGCAGTACGTC. This gives the protein CASSPDTNYEQYV.

Remarks on this clonotype: One end of the junction does not line up with germline, which may come from a read error. V is TRBV18 and J is TRBJ2-1; TRBD2 agrees at 10 bases. Germline V CDR1 and CDR2: KGHSH, LQKENI. This CDR3 is 16 amino acids long. CDR3 sequence reads: CVSSTGTSVPYNEQFF. The CDR3, as DNA: TGTGTCAGCTCAACTGGGACTAGCGTGCCCTACAATGAGCAGTTCTTC.

Ten or more counts support this clonotype. The chain combines TRBV6-6 with TRBJ2-5; a possible D gene is TRBD1 (5 bases). The germline CDR1 and CDR2 sequences are MNHNY and SVGAGI (reference sequence). Trimming removed 2 bases at V and 2 bases at J, with 9 bases between. This CDR3 has 14 residues. The CDR3, as DNA: TGTGCCAGCAGTTACGTGTCAGGGCAAGAGACCCAGTACTTC. This gives the protein CASSYVSGQETQYF.

The chain combines TRBV29-1 with TRBJ1-2; TRBD1 might be the D (6 bases). Trimming stripped 1 base from V and 5 bases from J, with 17 bases between. From germline, CDR1 is SQVTM and CDR2 ANQGSEA. The CDR3 contains 15 residues. The CDR3 protein is CSVEAARTERYGYTF. The CDR3 region has the DNA TGCAGCGTTGAAGCGGCCCGGACAGAACGTTATGGCTACACCTTC.

J is TRBJ2-5 and V is TRBV29-1, with 10 bases lining up with TRBD2. CDR1 is SQVTM and CDR2 is ANQGSEA in the germline V gene. J was trimmed by 4 bases and V by 4 bases; bases with no gene match: 3. The CDR3 sequence is 13 residues long. This CDR3 is CSVASGGRETQYF. The CDR3 coding sequence is TGCAGCGTTGCTAGCGGGGGACGAGAGACCCAGTACTTC.